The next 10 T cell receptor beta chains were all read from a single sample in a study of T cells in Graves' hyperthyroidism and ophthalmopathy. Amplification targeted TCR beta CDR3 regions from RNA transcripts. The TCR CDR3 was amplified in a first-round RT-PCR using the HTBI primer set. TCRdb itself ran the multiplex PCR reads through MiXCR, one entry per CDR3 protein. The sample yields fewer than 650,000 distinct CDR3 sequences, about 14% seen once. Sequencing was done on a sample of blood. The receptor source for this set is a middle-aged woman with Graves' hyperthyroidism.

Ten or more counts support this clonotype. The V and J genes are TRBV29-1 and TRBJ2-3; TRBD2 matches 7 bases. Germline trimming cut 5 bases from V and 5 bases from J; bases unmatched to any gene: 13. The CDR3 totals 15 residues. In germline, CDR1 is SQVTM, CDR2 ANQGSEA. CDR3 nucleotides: TGCAGCGTTCAAAATCCGGGACTAAGGGGAGATACGCAGTATTTT. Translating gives CSVQNPGLRGDTQYF.

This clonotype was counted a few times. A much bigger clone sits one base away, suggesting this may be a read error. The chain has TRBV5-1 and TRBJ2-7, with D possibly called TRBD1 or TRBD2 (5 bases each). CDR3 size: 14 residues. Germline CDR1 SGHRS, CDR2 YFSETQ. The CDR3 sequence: CVSSGPGRSSEQYF. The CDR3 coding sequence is TGCGTCAGCAGCGGCCCGGGACGGTCCTCCGAGCAGTACTTC.

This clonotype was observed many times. CDR3 coding DNA: TGCAGTGATGGCCTCCCCCGAGATACGCAGTATTTT. Amino acid sequence: CSDGLPRDTQYF. The rearrangement uses TRBV20-1 and TRBJ2-3; no firm D call. Germline assignment: CDR1 DFQATT and CDR2 SNEGSKA (reference sequence). The CDR3 totals 12 residues. Between the trimmed V and J ends, which lost 7 bases and 5 bases, there was a span of 13 bases.

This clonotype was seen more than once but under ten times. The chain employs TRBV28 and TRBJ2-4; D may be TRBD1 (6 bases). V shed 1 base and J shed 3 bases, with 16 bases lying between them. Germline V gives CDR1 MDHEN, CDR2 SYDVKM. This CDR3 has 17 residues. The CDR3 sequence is CASSLSLYLRGKNIQYF. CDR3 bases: TGTGCCAGCAGTTTATCGCTCTACCTCAGGGGCAAAAACATTCAGTACTTC.

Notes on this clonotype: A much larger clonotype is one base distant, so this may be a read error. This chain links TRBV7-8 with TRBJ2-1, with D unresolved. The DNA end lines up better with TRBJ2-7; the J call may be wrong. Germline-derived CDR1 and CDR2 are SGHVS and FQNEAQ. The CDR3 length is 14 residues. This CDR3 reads CASSLVQDPNEQYF. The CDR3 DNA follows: TGTGCCAGCAGCTTAGTTCAGGACCCAAATGAGCAGTACTTC.

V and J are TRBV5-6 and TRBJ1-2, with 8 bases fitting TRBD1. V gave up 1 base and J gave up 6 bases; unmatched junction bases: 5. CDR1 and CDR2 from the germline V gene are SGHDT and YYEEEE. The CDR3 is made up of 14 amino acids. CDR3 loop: CASSLLAGGNGYTF. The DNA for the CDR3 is TGTGCCAGCAGCTTGCTGGCAGGGGGCAATGGCTACACCTTC.

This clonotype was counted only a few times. DNA of the CDR3: TGTGCCAGCAGCCCAGGGACCGCCGGGGGGACCCAGTACTTC. This sequence encodes CASSPGTAGGTQYF. This sequence joins TRBV14 and TRBJ2-5; maybe TRBD2 (6 bases). Germline CDR1 SGHDN, CDR2 FVKESK. The CDR3 contains 14 residues. Trimming took off 4 bases at V and 7 bases at J, with 16 bases between the two ends.

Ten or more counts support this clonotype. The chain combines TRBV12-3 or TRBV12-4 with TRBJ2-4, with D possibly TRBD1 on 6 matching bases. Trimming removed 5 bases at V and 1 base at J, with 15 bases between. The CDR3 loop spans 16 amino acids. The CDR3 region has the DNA TGTGCCAGCAGTAGTGTGGACAGTAGGGCCAAAAACATTCAGTACTTC. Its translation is CASSSVDSRAKNIQYF.

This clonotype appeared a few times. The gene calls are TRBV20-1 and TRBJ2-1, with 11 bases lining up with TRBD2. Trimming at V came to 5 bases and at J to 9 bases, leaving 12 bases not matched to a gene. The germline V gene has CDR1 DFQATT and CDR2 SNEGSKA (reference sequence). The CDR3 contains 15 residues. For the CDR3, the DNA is TGCAGTGCTTCACGCGTAGCGGGAGGGCGCGGTGAGCAGTTCTTC. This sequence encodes CSASRVAGGRGEQFF.

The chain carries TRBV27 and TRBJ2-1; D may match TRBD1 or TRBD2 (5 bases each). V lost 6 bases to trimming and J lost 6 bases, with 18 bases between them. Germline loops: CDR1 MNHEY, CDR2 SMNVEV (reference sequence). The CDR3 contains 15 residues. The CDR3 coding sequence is TGTGCCAGCAGCCTGGGACGACCGGCTGTCAATGAGCAGTTCTTC. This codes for CASSLGRPAVNEQFF.